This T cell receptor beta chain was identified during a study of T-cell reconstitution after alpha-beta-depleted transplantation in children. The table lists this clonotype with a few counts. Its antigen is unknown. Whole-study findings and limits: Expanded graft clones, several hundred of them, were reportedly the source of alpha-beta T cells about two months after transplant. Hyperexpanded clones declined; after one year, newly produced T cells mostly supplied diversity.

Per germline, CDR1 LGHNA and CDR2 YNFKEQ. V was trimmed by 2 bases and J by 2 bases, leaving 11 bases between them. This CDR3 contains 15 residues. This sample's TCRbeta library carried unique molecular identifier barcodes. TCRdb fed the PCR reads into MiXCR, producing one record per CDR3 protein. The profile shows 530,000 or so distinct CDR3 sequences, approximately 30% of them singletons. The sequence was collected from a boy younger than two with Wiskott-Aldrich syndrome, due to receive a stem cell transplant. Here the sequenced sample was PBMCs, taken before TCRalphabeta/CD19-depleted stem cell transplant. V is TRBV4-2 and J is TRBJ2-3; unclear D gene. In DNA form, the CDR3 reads TGTGCCAGCAGCCAACTCCTACCTGACACAGATACGCAGTATTTT. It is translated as CASSQLLPDTDTQYF.